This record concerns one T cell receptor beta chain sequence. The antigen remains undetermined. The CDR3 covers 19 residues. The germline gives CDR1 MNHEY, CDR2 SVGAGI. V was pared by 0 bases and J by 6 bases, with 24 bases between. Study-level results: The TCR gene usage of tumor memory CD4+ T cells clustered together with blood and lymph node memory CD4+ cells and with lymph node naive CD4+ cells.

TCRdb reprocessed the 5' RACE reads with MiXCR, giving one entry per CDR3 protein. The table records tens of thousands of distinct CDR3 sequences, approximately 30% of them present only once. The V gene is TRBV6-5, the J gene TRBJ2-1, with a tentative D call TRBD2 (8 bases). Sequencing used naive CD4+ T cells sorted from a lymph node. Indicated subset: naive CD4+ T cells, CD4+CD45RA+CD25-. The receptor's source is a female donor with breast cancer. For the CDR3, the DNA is TGTGCCAGCAGTTACTCGGGACAGTCAAGCGGGAGAATCAGCAATGAGCAGTTCTTC. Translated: CASSYSGQSSGRISNEQFF.